This T cell receptor beta chain was sequenced during a study of PD-L1 blockade in urothelial cancer. Turning to the study itself: The authors examined blood 3 weeks (second dose) and 6 weeks after treatment start.

Germline values: CDR1 SEHNR, CDR2 FQNEAQ (reference sequence). With V trimmed by 5 bases and J by 7 bases, 14 bases remained unmatched. CDR3 length equals 16 residues. TCRdb's table, derived via immunoSEQ multiplex PCR, lists solely in-frame clones and lacks some. The sample holds tens of thousands of clones; 87% are singletons and the top ten take around 5.3%. The origin of this receptor is an older woman with urothelial cancer. V gene TRBV7-9 combines with J gene TRBJ2-7; 10 nucleotides agree with TRBD1. The sequencing used PBMCs, collected around atezolizumab (anti-PD-L1) treatment. The CDR3 loop is CASSRAGGTGVVEQYF. CDR3 DNA: TGTGCCAGCAGCAGAGCTGGCGGGACAGGGGTGGTAGAGCAGTACTTC.